This TCR beta chain was sequenced during a study of blood T cell repertoires in COVID-19. Study at large: Both acute and convalescent COVID-19 samples were obtained from the United States, Italy and Spain. Sources were T cells, B-cell-depleted T cells, or PBMCs; the material itself was cDNA or gDNA.

Under the authors' procedure: Reference gene primer amplification gave nucleated cell count estimates. Repertoires were generated with immunoSEQ multiplex PCR, while TCRdb's copy carries only in-frame clones and drops some. V and J calls plus clone size are reproduced from that table; the DNA served to infer D and trimming. The sample lists 75,000 to 90,000 clones; around four fifths were seen once. Material for sequencing was peripheral blood. The source of this sequence is a man at least 80 years old with active or convalescent COVID-19.

CDR3 protein: CASSESRQVSSYNEQFF. The CDR3, as DNA: TGCGCCAGCAGTGAGTCAAGACAGGTCAGCTCCTACAATGAGCAGTTCTTC. The V gene is TRBV10-1, the J gene TRBJ2-1; D might be TRBD1 (6 bases). Germline-derived CDR1 and CDR2 are WNHNN and SYGVQD (reference sequence). V dropped 0 bases and J dropped 0 bases, with 12 bases sitting between them. CDR3 length equals 17 residues.